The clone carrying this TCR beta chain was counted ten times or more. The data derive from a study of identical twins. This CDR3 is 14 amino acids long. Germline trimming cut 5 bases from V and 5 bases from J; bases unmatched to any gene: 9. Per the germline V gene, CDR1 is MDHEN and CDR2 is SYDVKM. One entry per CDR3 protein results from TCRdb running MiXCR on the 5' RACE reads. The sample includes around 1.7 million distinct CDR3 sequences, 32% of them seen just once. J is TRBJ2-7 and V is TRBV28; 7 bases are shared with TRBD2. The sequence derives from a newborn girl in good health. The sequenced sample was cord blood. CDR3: CASSPRLAGHEQYF. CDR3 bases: TGTGCCAGCAGTCCCCGACTAGCTGGCCACGAGCAGTACTTC.